This TCR beta chain is from a study of long-term antiretroviral therapy in people with HIV (dated by TCRdb to 2022 to 2024). For the wider study: The earliest samples were collected roughly a decade before the 2015 WHO recommendation for immediate ART, at a time when ART was usually postponed until CD4 counts fell. A retrospective serial study tested whether ART initiation and durable HIV suppression were associated with changes in peripheral blood TRB repertoire composition and diversity. A total of roughly 200 cryopreserved PBMC samples came from 25 to 30 adults with confirmed HIV infection and were collected serially over a mean of about six years (range 1-12). Among the 25 to 30 participants with HIV, about 11 were female. No cross-contamination during QIAcube processing turned up in test extractions that ran a monoclonal T-cell line alongside about 35 polyclonal samples. General study outcomes and caveats: Owing to limited PBMC availability, only the TCR beta chain was sequenced, without alpha chain pairing. Compared with controls, HIV repertoires had narrower CDR3 length ranges, and the network structure pointed to an antigen-experienced repertoire that shifted only slightly toward naive after ART. Expanded TRB clones identified before ART initiation dominated the repertoire at all time points, although this dominance fluctuated and declined in many PLHIV after ART. No data were available on ART adherence, viral resistance or therapy changes, limiting inferences about post-ART repertoire changes. The samples were dated from about 2004 to 2017, and the ART regimens that were used may be less effective than current ART regimens. ART initiation was associated with a significant increase in TRB diversity, but diversity stayed significantly below transplant donor controls even after long-term ART. Because pre-ART samples had limited cell numbers, unsorted PBMC were profiled rather than sorted CD4+ and CD8+ T cells.

The immunoSEQ hsTCRB v3.0 assay was used at survey level resolution for TRB variable region sequencing. The targeted TRB sequencing depth was about 40,000-55,000 T-cell genomes per sample. An Illumina MiSeq with a v3 150-cycle kit was used to sequence the pooled TRB libraries. For the original study's pipeline: Repertoire analysis was run in R within a reproducible Nextflow workflow that covered QC, data transformation and analysis. LymphoSeq2, an R package for AIRR-Seq data exploration, was used to implement custom analyses. Several samples that yielded fewer than 5000 total TRB sequences were excluded, so that 188 HIV repertoires were analyzed. Among the roughly 200 retained HIV repertoires, 59 were collected before ART initiation and 120 to 140 were collected after ART initiation. Repertoires were downsampled to 5000 TRB nucleotide sequences, with summary statistics averaged over 100 downsampling iterations. TRB sequences were retained for analysis only if CDR3 regions of at least seven amino acids were present. A Shannon entropy-derived clonality score and the Gini coefficient were used to measure diversity. In the repertoire networks, any two of the top 5000 CDR3 amino acid sequences were linked whenever the two sequences differed by an edit distance of one. Antigen specificity groups and MHC restriction were predicted for TRB CDR3 amino acid sequences with GLIPH2. To flag known CMV, EBV, HIV or tissue antigen associations, CDR3 amino acid sequences were matched against VDJdb and McPAS-TCR. Pre-ART, post-ART and control groups were compared with Wilcoxon signed-rank tests and Holm-Bonferroni correction. In TCRdb, the immuneACCESS table is reduced to in-frame sequences with V and J assigned. These tables do not hold every clone; where another copy was compared, an unresolved V gene accounts for under half, and the others remain unexplained. For V, J and clone size, that table is used; D and trimming come from the DNA. The table for this sample lists 35,000 or so clones; about 93% of them were counted only once. 3.6% of the sample rests with the top ten.

Inclusion was restricted to participants for whom at least one PBMC sample before ART initiation and at least two post-ART samples were available. Every participant with HIV received treatment in the United States of America. Before DNA extraction, cryopreserved samples of roughly 0.9-11 million PBMC were thawed and washed. At the time of the earliest PBMC sample for each participant with HIV, ages ranged from roughly 23 to 55 years. Per participant, PBMC samples came from 1-4 timepoints prior to ART initiation and 2-8 timepoints following ART initiation, for a median of 7 samples. Serial HIV viral load, CD4+ T-cell count, ART history and demographic data were obtained for every participant. Genomic DNA was extracted from unsorted PBMC with a Qiagen kit on a QIAcube, with processing performed in batches of 12 samples. A word on this clone: There is no known antigen for this receptor. Per-base quality was not reported, and no clone a single base away is much larger than it.

V was cut back by 4 bases and J by 4 bases, leaving a gap of 14 bases between them. From the cysteine up to the phenylalanine, the CDR3 has a length of 14 residues. Just the 42-base CDR3 DNA is kept, in frame starting at base 1. CDR1 and CDR2 are drawn from the germline V gene: ENHRY, SYGVKD. The chain was built from TRBV10-3 and TRBJ2-7, and possibly TRBD1, on 5 matching bases. The sequence was obtained from a woman aged 45 to 65 with HIV. The source was unsorted PBMCs, collected 4.1 years after starting antiretroviral therapy. The CDR3 region reads CAISGKEGVYEQYF. The nucleotide sequence is given as TGTGCCATCAGTGGAAAAGAAGGGGTTTACGAGCAGTACTTC.